This T cell receptor beta chain was sequenced during a study of cytomegalovirus exposure and HLA in healthy donors. With 60 Vbeta and 13 Jbeta primers, the PCR was carried out. Assay used: immunoSEQ multiplex PCR; TCRdb lists only in-frame clones, some missing. The sample contains approximately 130,000 clones, 85% of which appear only once. Findings of the study overall: Association of 15,000 to 20,000 TCR beta sequences with HLA alleles was found at 0.05 false discovery rate in a later analysis. Productive status was seen about 87% or about 30% of the time for most TCR beta V segments in an earlier analysis.

Points on this clone: Antigen specificity is unknown.

The ends were cut back, 3 bases at V and 9 bases at J, with 15 bases in the middle. This CDR3 region has 13 residues. CDR1 and CDR2 (germline): SQVTM, ANQGSEA. Sequencing used PBMCs. The origin of this receptor is a woman aged 25 to 39 in good health and CMV-seropositive. The chain couples TRBV29-1 to TRBJ2-1; possible D gene TRBD2, 6 bases. In DNA form, the CDR3 reads TGCAGCGTTGAGGGCGGATTGGGGGGTGAGCAGTTCTTC. It codes for CSVEGGLGGEQFF.